The 8 T cell receptor beta chains in this list originate from one sample, sequenced in a study of T-cell reconstitution after alpha-beta-depleted transplantation in children. It was with unique molecular identifiers that the TCRbeta library was prepared. MiXCR, applied by TCRdb to the PCR reads, yields one record per CDR3 protein. The sample records hundreds of thousands of distinct CDR3 sequences, around 15% being singletons. The sample was PBMCs, mostly from graft donor cells, taken 360 days after TCRalphabeta/CD19-depleted stem cell transplant. The origin of the receptors is a male patient aged 2-15 years who had a stem cell transplant for acute lymphoblastic leukemia, so the T cells may come from the graft donor.

V gene TRBV4-2 combines with J gene TRBJ2-2; D gene ambiguous. The ends were cut back, 3 bases at V and 0 bases at J, with 5 bases in the middle. The CDR3 runs to 14 residues. The germline CDR1 and CDR2 sequences are LGHNA and YNFKEQ. Here the CDR3 reads CASSQESNTGELFF. The CDR3, as DNA: TGTGCCAGCAGCCAGGAATCGAACACCGGGGAGCTGTTTTTT.

This clonotype appeared a few times. J is TRBJ2-7 and V is TRBV5-1; 7 positions agree with TRBD1. V shed 5 bases, J shed 2 bases, and the junction held 13 bases outside the gene matches. The CDR3 extends over 16 amino acids. Germline values: CDR1 SGHRS, CDR2 YFSETQ. Written as DNA, the CDR3 is TGCGCCAGCAGGATTAGTTTACAGGGGAAGGCCTACGAGCAGTACTTC. Residues: CASRISLQGKAYEQYF. Drawing the rest from reference TRBV5-1 and TRBJ2-7, the complete variable domain is KAGVTQTPRYLIKTRGQQVTLSCSPISGHRSVSWYQQTPGQGLQFLFEYFSETQRNKGNFPGRFSGRQFSNSRSEMNVSTLELGDSALYLCASRISLQGKAYEQYFGPGTRLTVT.

The chain combines TRBV20-1 with TRBJ1-2; D is perhaps TRBD1 (6 bases). Deletions cut 2 bases from V and 3 bases from J, with 13 bases between. This CDR3 has 14 amino acids. The germline V gene encodes CDR1 DFQATT and CDR2 SNEGSKA (reference sequence). The CDR3 spells CSARMGARDYGYTF. The DNA of the CDR3 is TGCAGTGCTAGAATGGGGGCTAGGGACTATGGCTACACCTTC.

The genes are TRBV4-2 and TRBJ2-4; TRBD2 matches 12 bases. The germline V gene encodes CDR1 LGHNA and CDR2 YNFKEQ. The CDR3 has 15 residues. V lost 0 bases and J lost 6; bases outside the gene matches: 0. CDR3 residues: CASSQEGLAGNIQYF. The CDR3 coding sequence is TGTGCCAGCAGCCAAGAGGGACTAGCGGGAAACATTCAGTACTTC.

Of note for this clonotype: The junction does not match germline at one end; this may be a read error. In DNA form, the CDR3 reads TGTGCCAGCAGTCCCAGGGGCGAAAACCTGTTTTTT. This gives the protein CASSPRGENLFF. V usage is TRBV28 and J usage is TRBJ1-4, with a tentative D call TRBD1 (6 bases). Germline V CDR1 and CDR2: MDHEN, SYDVKM. There are 12 residues in the CDR3.

The V call is TRBV18, the J call TRBJ2-1; weak D call: TRBD1 (5 bases). V gave up 4 bases and J gave up 4 bases, with 11 bases separating them. The CDR3 runs to 14 residues. Germline loops: CDR1 KGHSH, CDR2 LQKENI. The CDR3: CASSRVQVYNEQFF. As DNA, the CDR3 is TGTGCCAGCTCACGCGTACAGGTATACAATGAGCAGTTCTTC.

This clonotype was counted at least ten times. This rearrangement joins TRBV20-1 to TRBJ2-1, with D perhaps TRBD2 (6 bases). This CDR3 comprises 17 residues. The V gene's germline CDR1 is DFQATT and CDR2 SNEGSKA (reference sequence). Trimming left V 5 bases short and J 0 bases short, with 20 bases between. The CDR3 protein is CSAERRRGPSSYNEQFF. In DNA form, the CDR3 reads TGCAGTGCTGAACGGCGGCGGGGCCCTAGCTCCTACAATGAGCAGTTCTTC.

The chain uses TRBV29-1 and TRBJ1-1; D remains ambiguous. This CDR3 region has 16 residues. Deletions cut 0 bases from V and 1 base from J, with 15 bases between. Germline V gives CDR1 SQVTM, CDR2 ANQGSEA. CDR3 protein: CSVEDKALGRNTEAFF. The CDR3 DNA sequence: TGCAGCGTTGAAGATAAGGCCCTAGGACGGAACACTGAAGCTTTCTTT.